This is a list of T cell receptor beta chains from one sample in a study of shared clonotypes between healthy human individuals. Data came from immunoSEQ multiplex PCR; TCRdb stores just in-frame clones and leaves some out. The sample contains about 680,000 clones, 92% of which appear only once. Sequenced material: naive CD8+ T cells sorted from blood. The receptors come from a young man in good health. Each CDR3 is given with its conserved first and last residue. Each record gives: CDR3 length, D gene, J gene, clone size, V gene, CDR3 protein, CDR3 DNA. The D gene is left open where the match is weak. Clone size is stated in some rows and not others, as once, few, many or a class when expanded.

len: 15; d_gene: .; j_gene: TRBJ1-5; abundance: .; v_gene: TRBV5-6; CDR3aa: CASSRRFEGNQPQHF; CDR3nt: TGTGCCAGTTCGAGGAGGTTTGAGGGCAATCAGCCCCAGCATTTT
len: 14; d_gene: .; j_gene: TRBJ2-7; abundance: once; v_gene: TRBV12-1; CDR3aa: CASSLRRGINEQYF; CDR3nt: TGTGCCAGCAGCTTAAGGAGAGGGATAAACGAGCAGTACTTC
len: 15; d_gene: TRBD2; j_gene: TRBJ2-5; abundance: .; v_gene: TRBV30; CDR3aa: CAWSLGLAAQETQYF; CDR3nt: TGTGCCTGGAGTCTAGGACTAGCGGCGCAAGAGACCCAGTACTTC
len: 15; d_gene: .; j_gene: TRBJ1-1; abundance: .; v_gene: TRBV15; CDR3aa: CATSRDRGQNTEAFF; CDR3nt: TGTGCCACCAGCAGAGATCGGGGGCAGAACACTGAAGCTTTCTTT
len: 15; d_gene: TRBD1; j_gene: TRBJ2-5; abundance: .; v_gene: TRBV11-2; CDR3aa: CASSSLTGGQETQYF; CDR3nt: TGTGCCAGCAGCTCCCTTACAGGGGGCCAAGAGACCCAGTACTTC
len: 15; d_gene: TRBD1; j_gene: TRBJ2-7; abundance: .; v_gene: TRBV14; CDR3aa: CASSPPGQWVYEQYF; CDR3nt: TGTGCCAGCAGCCCCCCGGGACAGTGGGTCTACGAGCAGTACTTC
len: 11; d_gene: .; j_gene: TRBJ2-1; abundance: .; v_gene: TRBV7-9; CDR3aa: CASSLMDEQFF; CDR3nt: TGTGCCAGCAGCTTAATGGATGAGCAGTTCTTC
len: 15; d_gene: TRBD2; j_gene: TRBJ2-5; abundance: .; v_gene: TRBV5-1; CDR3aa: CASSLSSPSGETQYF; CDR3nt: TGCGCCAGCAGCTTGAGCTCGCCTAGCGGGGAGACCCAGTACTTC
len: 12; d_gene: .; j_gene: TRBJ1-2; abundance: few; v_gene: TRBV10-2; CDR3aa: CASREFGYGYTF; CDR3nt: TGCGCCAGCAGAGAATTCGGCTATGGCTACACCTTC
len: 12; d_gene: .; j_gene: TRBJ1-2; abundance: .; v_gene: TRBV9; CDR3aa: CASSVPGYGYTF; CDR3nt: TGTGCCAGCAGCGTACCAGGTTATGGCTACACCTTC
len: 12; d_gene: .; j_gene: TRBJ1-4; abundance: .; v_gene: TRBV7-9; CDR3aa: CASSSDGQKLFF; CDR3nt: TGTGCCAGCAGCTCGGACGGGCAAAAACTGTTTTTT
len: 15; d_gene: .; j_gene: TRBJ1-1; abundance: .; v_gene: TRBV4-1; CDR3aa: CASSQEGVGATEAFF; CDR3nt: TGCGCCAGCAGCCAAGAGGGGGTGGGGGCGACTGAAGCTTTCTTT
len: 14; d_gene: .; j_gene: TRBJ1-1; abundance: .; v_gene: TRBV30; CDR3aa: CAWRDSPSRSEAFF; CDR3nt: TGTGCCTGGAGGGACAGTCCTTCTCGATCTGAAGCTTTCTTT
len: 15; d_gene: .; j_gene: TRBJ2-1; abundance: .; v_gene: TRBV7-9; CDR3aa: CASSLWAGEGNEQFF; CDR3nt: TGTGCCAGCAGCTTATGGGCAGGGGAAGGCAATGAGCAGTTCTTC
len: 16; d_gene: TRBD1; j_gene: TRBJ2-1; abundance: .; v_gene: TRBV5-1; CDR3aa: CASSSSGTGGWNEQFF; CDR3nt: TGCGCCAGCAGCTCGTCGGGGACAGGGGGCTGGAATGAGCAGTTCTTC
len: 17; d_gene: TRBD2; j_gene: TRBJ2-5; abundance: .; v_gene: TRBV5-4; CDR3aa: CASSLNFYGRNKETQYF; CDR3nt: TGTGCCAGCAGCTTGAATTTCTACGGGAGGAACAAAGAGACCCAGTACTTC
len: 15; d_gene: .; j_gene: TRBJ2-7; abundance: few; v_gene: TRBV6-5; CDR3aa: CASSYLSDRPYEQYF; CDR3nt: TGTGCCAGCAGTTACCTTTCCGACAGGCCCTACGAGCAGTACTTC
len: 12; d_gene: .; j_gene: TRBJ1-5; abundance: .; v_gene: TRBV5-6; CDR3aa: CASSLDNQPQHF; CDR3nt: TGTGCCAGCAGCCTAGACAATCAGCCCCAGCATTTT
len: 14; d_gene: .; j_gene: TRBJ1-5; abundance: many; v_gene: TRBV27; CDR3aa: CASTPGWGNQPQHF; CDR3nt: TGTGCCAGCACTCCCGGGTGGGGGAATCAGCCCCAGCATTTT
len: 14; d_gene: TRBD1; j_gene: TRBJ2-5; abundance: .; v_gene: TRBV28; CDR3aa: CASSFIGTGRTQYF; CDR3nt: TGTGCCAGCAGTTTTATCGGGACAGGGCGAACCCAGTACTTC
len: 15; d_gene: TRBD1; j_gene: TRBJ2-1; abundance: .; v_gene: TRBV5-8; CDR3aa: CASSPYRTGRNEQFF; CDR3nt: TGTGCCAGCAGCCCCTACAGGACAGGGAGGAATGAGCAGTTCTTC
len: 13; d_gene: .; j_gene: TRBJ2-5; abundance: .; v_gene: TRBV2; CDR3aa: CASSVLGQETQYF; CDR3nt: TGTGCCAGCAGTGTGCTTGGCCAAGAGACCCAGTACTTC
len: 17; d_gene: TRBD1; j_gene: TRBJ2-1; abundance: .; v_gene: TRBV18; CDR3aa: CASSPFAGQEYYNEQFF; CDR3nt: TGTGCCAGCTCACCATTTGCGGGACAGGAATACTACAATGAGCAGTTCTTC
len: 14; d_gene: .; j_gene: TRBJ1-2; abundance: few; v_gene: TRBV27; CDR3aa: CASSPGGGSRGYTF; CDR3nt: TGTGCCAGCAGTCCCGGGGGGGGATCTCGTGGCTACACCTTC
len: 15; d_gene: TRBD1; j_gene: TRBJ2-7; abundance: .; v_gene: TRBV5-6; CDR3aa: CASRSGQGDYYEQYF; CDR3nt: TGTGCCAGCAGGTCGGGACAGGGGGACTACTACGAGCAGTACTTC
len: 16; d_gene: .; j_gene: TRBJ1-1; abundance: .; v_gene: TRBV27; CDR3aa: CASSPFGRQPNTEAFF; CDR3nt: TGTGCCAGCAGCCCCTTCGGGAGACAGCCGAACACTGAAGCTTTCTTT
len: 18; d_gene: .; j_gene: TRBJ2-3; abundance: .; v_gene: TRBV28; CDR3aa: CASSSGVIRRDNTDTQYF; CDR3nt: TGTGCCAGCAGTTCCGGGGTAATAAGGCGGGACAACACAGATACGCAGTATTTT
len: 14; d_gene: .; j_gene: TRBJ2-7; abundance: .; v_gene: TRBV7-9; CDR3aa: CASVPLSRAYEQYF; CDR3nt: TGTGCCAGCGTCCCCCTTTCTCGCGCCTACGAGCAGTACTTC
len: 13; d_gene: .; j_gene: TRBJ2-1; abundance: once; v_gene: TRBV29-1; CDR3aa: CSVCPPSYNEQFF; CDR3nt: TGCAGCGTATGTCCCCCCTCCTACAATGAGCAGTTCTTC
len: 17; d_gene: TRBD2; j_gene: TRBJ2-1; abundance: .; v_gene: TRBV5-6; CDR3aa: CASSLSVLAEIGNEQFF; CDR3nt: TGTGCCAGCAGCTTATCGGTACTAGCGGAGATAGGCAATGAGCAGTTCTTC
len: 17; d_gene: .; j_gene: TRBJ2-3; abundance: .; v_gene: TRBV5-1; CDR3aa: CASSQKGGRDMADTQYF; CDR3nt: TGCGCCAGCAGCCAAAAGGGGGGCAGGGATATGGCAGATACGCAGTATTTT
len: 14; d_gene: .; j_gene: TRBJ2-3; abundance: once; v_gene: TRBV9; CDR3aa: CASSKSGSTDTQYF; CDR3nt: TGTGCCAGCAGTAAAAGCGGGAGCACAGATACGCAGTATTTT
len: 12; d_gene: .; j_gene: TRBJ1-1; abundance: .; v_gene: TRBV2; CDR3aa: CASTNSYTEAFF; CDR3nt: TGTGCCAGCACAAACAGTTACACTGAAGCTTTCTTT
len: 17; d_gene: TRBD2; j_gene: TRBJ2-1; abundance: once; v_gene: TRBV7-9; CDR3aa: CASSTGTSGLGDNEQFF; CDR3nt: TGTGCCAGCAGCACCGGGACTAGCGGGTTAGGGGACAATGAGCAGTTCTTC
len: 13; d_gene: .; j_gene: TRBJ2-5; abundance: .; v_gene: TRBV9; CDR3aa: CASNAGLGETQYF; CDR3nt: TGTGCCAGCAACGCCGGTCTGGGAGAGACCCAGTACTTC
len: 13; d_gene: TRBD1; j_gene: TRBJ1-1; abundance: .; v_gene: TRBV25-1; CDR3aa: CASSLPGGTEAFF; CDR3nt: TGTGCCAGCAGTCTGCCAGGGGGTACTGAAGCTTTCTTT
len: 18; d_gene: .; j_gene: TRBJ2-2; abundance: .; v_gene: TRBV13; CDR3aa: CASSLGLTDLYNTGELFF; CDR3nt: TGTGCCAGCAGCTTAGGCCTTACCGACCTCTATAACACCGGGGAGCTGTTTTTT
len: 11; d_gene: .; j_gene: TRBJ2-7; abundance: .; v_gene: TRBV20-1; CDR3aa: CSAPDSYEQYF; CDR3nt: TGCAGTGCCCCGGACAGCTACGAGCAGTACTTC
len: 15; d_gene: .; j_gene: TRBJ1-1; abundance: .; v_gene: TRBV14; CDR3aa: CASSRVLGGAGEAFF; CDR3nt: TGTGCCAGCAGCCGAGTCCTAGGTGGGGCAGGTGAAGCTTTCTTT
len: 15; d_gene: .; j_gene: TRBJ2-3; abundance: .; v_gene: TRBV4-3; CDR3aa: CASSSTGPVGDTQYF; CDR3nt: TGCGCCAGCAGCTCGACCGGGCCCGTCGGAGATACGCAGTATTTT
len: 12; d_gene: TRBD1; j_gene: TRBJ1-3; abundance: .; v_gene: TRBV11-2; CDR3aa: CASSHTGTELYF; CDR3nt: TGTGCCAGCAGCCACACTGGGACAGAGTTATATTTT
len: 13; d_gene: .; j_gene: TRBJ2-1; abundance: .; v_gene: TRBV7-9; CDR3aa: CASSFYQTNEQFF; CDR3nt: TGTGCCAGCAGCTTCTATCAGACCAATGAGCAGTTCTTC
len: 16; d_gene: .; j_gene: TRBJ2-7; abundance: .; v_gene: TRBV25-1; CDR3aa: CASSDARTAKPYEQYF; CDR3nt: TGTGCCAGCAGTGATGCTCGGACGGCGAAACCCTACGAGCAGTACTTC
len: 13; d_gene: .; j_gene: TRBJ2-7; abundance: .; v_gene: TRBV27; CDR3aa: CASSPFRTYEQYF; CDR3nt: TGTGCCAGCAGTCCTTTCCGGACCTACGAGCAGTACTTC
len: 14; d_gene: .; j_gene: TRBJ2-7; abundance: .; v_gene: TRBV19; CDR3aa: CASSIGGTPDEQYF; CDR3nt: TGTGCCAGTAGTATCGGGGGGACACCGGACGAGCAGTACTTC
len: 13; d_gene: .; j_gene: TRBJ1-1; abundance: .; v_gene: TRBV9; CDR3aa: CASSVLGNTEAFF; CDR3nt: TGTGCCAGCAGCGTATTGGGGAACACTGAAGCTTTCTTT